These 12 T cell receptor beta chains share one sample of origin, sequenced in a study of T-cell reconstitution after alpha-beta-depleted transplantation in children. Preparation of the TCRbeta library involved a method that used unique molecular identifiers. TCRdb re-derived calls from the PCR reads in MiXCR, one entry per CDR3 protein. The sample has about 240,000 distinct CDR3 sequences; roughly 26% are singletons. The sample consisted of PBMCs, taken before TCRalphabeta/CD19-depleted stem cell transplant. The receptor set was obtained from a girl under 10 years old with Fanconi anemia, due to receive a stem cell transplant.

Only a few counts were recorded for this clonotype. The chain uses TRBV25-1 and TRBJ1-5; D unresolved. V was shortened by 0 bases and J by 1 base, with 4 bases between the two germline ends. Germline loops: CDR1 MGHDK, CDR2 SYGVNS. The CDR3 has 14 residues. The CDR3 nucleotides read TGTGCCAGCAGTGAATATACCAGCAATCAGCCCCAGCATTTT. Translated: CASSEYTSNQPQHF.

The chain carries TRBV25-1 and TRBJ2-1, with 12 bases identical to TRBD2. The V gene's germline CDR1 is MGHDK and CDR2 SYGVNS. V was clipped by 2 bases and J by 8 bases; unmatched bases: 7. This CDR3 has 16 amino acids. The CDR3 DNA is TGTGCCAGCAGTGAAAAACTAGCGGGAGGAGGGGATGAGCAGTTCTTC. Amino acid sequence: CASSEKLAGGGDEQFF.

The rearrangement uses TRBV20-1 and TRBJ2-7; TRBD2 aligns across 8 bases. There are 14 residues in the CDR3. Germline values: CDR1 DFQATT, CDR2 SNEGSKA (reference sequence). V lost 0 bases to trimming and J lost 7 bases; unmatched junction nucleotides: 8. CDR3 amino acids: CSARERAGVIEQYF. The CDR3 bases are TGCAGTGCTAGAGAAAGAGCGGGAGTAATTGAGCAGTACTTC.

This clonotype was counted at least ten times. J is TRBJ2-7 and V is TRBV20-1; no clear D. Germline values: CDR1 DFQATT, CDR2 SNEGSKA (reference sequence). The CDR3 extends over 12 amino acids. Trimming removed 1 base from V and 0 bases from J, with 4 bases in between. The CDR3 reads CSARVSSYEQYF. CDR3 sequence (DNA): TGCAGTGCTAGAGTTAGCTCCTACGAGCAGTACTTC.

The rearrangement joins TRBV4-1 to TRBJ2-1; possible D gene TRBD2, 5 bases. This CDR3 has 14 amino acids. V dropped 2 bases and J dropped 2 bases, with 7 bases sitting between them. Germline CDR1 MGHRA, CDR2 YSYEKL. CDR3 loop: CASSQRRAYNEQFF. The CDR3 coding sequence is TGCGCCAGCAGCCAAAGGCGGGCCTACAATGAGCAGTTCTTC.

The genes are TRBV7-9 and TRBJ2-5; D perhaps matches TRBD2 (6 bases). V shed 0 bases and J shed 3 bases, with 11 bases lying between them. The CDR3 covers 15 residues. Germline-derived CDR1 and CDR2 are SEHNR and FQNEAQ (reference sequence). CDR3 DNA: TGTGCCAGCAGCTTAGCCCTGGGACTGGAAGAGACCCAGTACTTC. Protein product: CASSLALGLEETQYF.

The chain couples TRBV11-2 to TRBJ2-1, with D unresolved. This CDR3 is 15 amino acids long. V lost 0 bases and J lost 4, with 10 bases in between. Germline V gene lookup returns CDR1 SGHAT and CDR2 FQNNGV. CDR3 residues: CASSLDTSLYNEQFF. The DNA of the CDR3 is TGTGCCAGCAGCTTAGATACATCACTATACAATGAGCAGTTCTTC. The entire variable domain, with the rest obtained from reference TRBV11-2 and TRBJ2-1, is as follows: EAGVAQSPRYKIIEKRQSVAFWCNPISGHATLYWYQQILGQGPKLLIQFQNNGVVDDSQLPKDRFSAERLKGVDSTLKIQPAKLEDSAVYLCASSLDTSLYNEQFFGPGTRLTVL.

Here the CDR3 DNA reads TGTGCCAGCAGCTCTACGGGAGGGCCCCCAGATACGCAGTATTTT. Protein: CASSSTGGPPDTQYF. The chain recombines TRBV7-3 with TRBJ2-3, with 8 bases matching TRBD2. The germline gives CDR1 SGHTA, CDR2 FQGTGA. CDR3 size: 15 residues. V dropped 4 bases and J dropped 4; count of bases not matched to a gene: 7.

This chain connects TRBV4-2 to TRBJ2-7, with TRBD2 matching 9 bases. Trimming took 4 bases from V and 2 from J; bases not matched to a gene: 12. This CDR3 comprises 17 residues. Germline assignment: CDR1 LGHNA and CDR2 YNFKEQ. CDR3 loop: CASSRVPTSGATYEQYF. The DNA of the CDR3 is TGTGCCAGCAGCCGCGTACCGACTAGCGGAGCTACCTACGAGCAGTACTTC.

This clonotype has ten or more counts. The rearrangement joins TRBV20-1 to TRBJ2-1, with D maybe TRBD2 (5 bases). Germline CDR1 reads DFQATT; CDR2 reads SNEGSKA (reference sequence). V dropped 3 bases and J dropped 7 bases, with 16 bases sitting between them. The CDR3 extends over 14 amino acids. The CDR3 coding sequence is TGCAGTGCTAGTGAGCGGTGGCCGTTTAATGAGCAGTTCTTC. Translated: CSASERWPFNEQFF.

This clonotype was observed many times. The V call is TRBV30, the J call TRBJ1-1; maybe TRBD1 (6 bases). Trimming shortened V by 3 bases and J by 3 bases, and 14 bases separated the two germline ends. In germline, CDR1 is GTSNPN, CDR2 SVGIG (reference sequence). This CDR3 is 14 amino acids long. In DNA form, the CDR3 reads TGTGCCTGGAGGGGAACAGGGAGGCACACTGAAGCTTTCTTT. Protein sequence: CAWRGTGRHTEAFF.

This clonotype was seen ten or more times. The chain is built from TRBV9 and TRBJ2-1; 8 nucleotides agree with TRBD2. This CDR3 spans 15 amino acids. The trim removed 4 bases at V and 5 bases at J, leaving 8 bases unmatched. The germline CDR1 and CDR2 sequences are SGDLS and YYNGEE. Here the CDR3 reads CASSTHGGENNEQFF. CDR3 in DNA: TGTGCCAGCAGCACGCACGGGGGGGAAAACAATGAGCAGTTCTTC.